This paragraph reports one T cell receptor beta chain. Its specificity is unknown. The data derive from a study of cytomegalovirus exposure and HLA in healthy donors. General study results and limits: V- and J-gene trimming of TCR beta was linked (in a later analysis) to a missense DCLRE1C variant. In a later analysis, across HLA loci, associated TCR counts were highest for DRB1, lowest for HLA-C.

PCR primers comprised 60 Vbeta and 13 Jbeta primers. The protocol was immunoSEQ multiplex PCR, while the TCRdb copy is restricted to in-frame clones and leaves out a portion. The sample has about 260,000 clones, roughly 81% seen once. The germline CDR1 and CDR2 sequences are ENHRY and SYGVKD. The CDR3 is 16 residues long. J lost 0 bases, V lost 5 bases, and 7 bases had no gene match. Sequenced sample: PBMCs. This receptor was obtained from a woman between 40 and 50 years old in good health and CMV-seropositive. V is TRBV10-3 and J is TRBJ1-3; 7 bases are shared with TRBD1. DNA of the CDR3: TGTGCCATCAGTATGACAGGGCCCCACTCTGGAAACACCATATATTTT. It yields the protein CAISMTGPHSGNTIYF.